One sample yielded the 28 T cell receptor beta chains listed below, sequenced in a study of cytomegalovirus exposure and HLA in healthy donors. Researchers ran the PCR with 60 Vbeta and 13 Jbeta primers. Assay used: immunoSEQ multiplex PCR; TCRdb lists only in-frame clones, some missing. The sample consists of some 120,000 clones, around 80% of them appearing once. The sample comprised PBMCs. The source is a woman aged 60-70 years in good health and CMV-seropositive.

As concerns this clone: One end of the junction is discordant with germline, which a read error may explain. The chain employs TRBV2 and TRBJ2-7; the match to TRBD1 covers 8 bases. This CDR3 is 14 amino acids long. CDR1 is SNHLY and CDR2 is FYNNEI in the germline V gene. Here the CDR3 reads CASTPGTGSNEQYF. The CDR3 nucleotides are TGTGCCAGCACCCCCGGGACAGGCTCCAACGAGCAGTACTTC.

This clone came up a few times. A junction boundary mismatches the germline segment, possibly from a read error. This sequence joins TRBV5-1 and TRBJ2-6; a possible D gene is TRBD1 (5 bases). This CDR3 spans 15 amino acids. Looked up from germline, CDR1 is SGHRS and CDR2 is YFSETQ. CDR3: CASSSPNSGANGLTF. CDR3 bases: TGCGCCAGCAGCTCCCCGAATTCTGGGGCCAACGGCCTGACTTTC.

This clone occurred many times. This chain links TRBV6-1 with TRBJ2-2; 13 bases are shared with TRBD2. Germline values: CDR1 MNHNS, CDR2 SASEGT. The CDR3 length is 16 residues. The V segment lost 4 bases and the J segment 1 base; nucleotides outside the gene matches: 0. CDR3: CASSGLAGGNTGELFF. The CDR3 region has the DNA TGTGCCAGCAGTGGACTAGCGGGGGGGAACACCGGGGAGCTGTTTTTT.

This clone has just a few counts. The rearrangement links TRBV18 to TRBJ2-7; a weak D match, TRBD2 (5 bases). Trimming stripped 6 bases from V and 2 bases from J, with 8 bases between. The CDR3 consists of 12 residues. CDR1 is KGHSH, CDR2 LQKENI, per germline. The CDR3, as DNA: TGTGCCAGCTCGGACGGGGCCTACGAGCAGTACTTC. It is translated as CASSDGAYEQYF.

V gene TRBV7-2 combines with J gene TRBJ2-5, with a tentative D call TRBD2 (7 bases). Germline CDR1 reads SGHTA; CDR2 reads FQGNSA. The CDR3 totals 15 residues. Trimming removed 2 bases at V and 5 bases at J, with 15 bases between. The CDR3 DNA sequence: TGTGCCAGCAGCTTATTACGGGGGGCAGGGGAGACCCAGTACTTC. This codes for CASSLLRGAGETQYF.

This chain links TRBV11-3 with TRBJ2-1, with D possibly being TRBD1 (5 bases). V was trimmed by 5 bases and J by 9 bases, leaving 14 bases between them. Germline CDR1 SGHNT, CDR2 YENEEA. The CDR3 is made up of 13 amino acids. CDR3: CASSLTRVTEQFF. Written as DNA, the CDR3 is TGTGCCAGCAGCCTTACCAGGGTGACTGAGCAGTTCTTC.

J is TRBJ2-7 and V is TRBV29-1; 8 bases line up with TRBD2. This CDR3 comprises 15 residues. Per germline, CDR1 SQVTM and CDR2 ANQGSEA. Unmatched junction bases numbered 8, after V lost 4 bases and J lost 0 bases. The CDR3 DNA reads TGCAGCGTTGGAGACGTAGCGGGGAGCTCCTACGAGCAGTACTTC. Protein sequence: CSVGDVAGSSYEQYF.

The rearrangement links TRBV7-8 to TRBJ2-5; 11 bases align to TRBD1. After removal of 0 bases from V and 7 bases from J, the junction contained 7 bases not matched to a gene. The germline gives CDR1 SGHVS, CDR2 FQNEAQ. The CDR3 is 16 amino acids. CDR3 sequence reads: CASSLAWTGGGGTQYF. Written as DNA, the CDR3 is TGTGCCAGCAGCTTAGCGTGGACAGGGGGCGGTGGGACCCAGTACTTC.

This chain joins TRBV4-1 and TRBJ1-5; D is unclear. The CDR3 extends over 13 amino acids. Germline V gene data show CDR1 as MGHRA and CDR2 as YSYEKL. V was trimmed by 0 bases and J by 6 bases, leaving 6 bases between them. The CDR3 region has the DNA TGCGCCAGCAGCCAAGATCTTAGTCAGCCCCAGCATTTT. Translation gives CASSQDLSQPQHF.

The chain couples TRBV11-3 to TRBJ2-2; D gene uncertain. The CDR3 spans 16 residues. The V and J ends lost 2 bases and 2 bases respectively, with 12 bases between them. Germline CDR1 and CDR2: SGHNT and YENEEA. The CDR3 spells CASSLITSLNTGELFF. DNA of the CDR3: TGTGCCAGCAGCTTAATTACTTCCCTAAACACCGGGGAGCTGTTTTTT.

The rearrangement links TRBV30 to TRBJ1-2; tentative D call: TRBD1 (5 bases). The V end was cut by 0 bases, the J end by 7 bases, with 6 bases between. This CDR3 has 11 amino acids. Germline V gene data show CDR1 as GTSNPN and CDR2 as SVGIG (reference sequence). CDR3: CAWSVQVGYTF. CDR3 bases: TGTGCCTGGAGTGTACAGGTTGGCTACACCTTC.

The rearrangement links TRBV7-3 to TRBJ2-5; D possibly corresponds to TRBD1 (5 bases). V was cut by 2 bases and J by 5 bases, with 12 bases left in between. In germline, CDR1 is SGHTA, CDR2 FQGTGA. The CDR3 consists of 14 residues. The CDR3 loop reads CASSLGAGKETQYF. CDR3 sequence (DNA): TGTGCCAGCAGCTTAGGGGCAGGGAAGGAGACCCAGTACTTC. Combining the CDR3 with reference TRBV7-3 and TRBJ2-5 gives the whole variable domain GAGVSQTPSNKVTEKGKYVELRCDPISGHTALYWYRQSLGQGPEFLIYFQGTGAADDSGLPNDRFFAVRPEGSVSTLKIQRTERGDSAVYLCASSLGAGKETQYFGPGTRLLVL.

Only a few counts were recorded for this clone. The gene calls are TRBV9 and TRBJ1-3; D ambiguous. Per germline, CDR1 SGDLS and CDR2 YYNGEE. V shed 2 bases and J shed 4 bases, with 10 bases lying between them. The CDR3 consists of 14 residues. CDR3 sequence: CASSVQVEGNTIYF. In DNA form, the CDR3 reads TGTGCCAGCAGCGTCCAGGTTGAGGGAAACACCATATATTTT.

The chain has TRBV5-4 and TRBJ2-6, with D possibly matching TRBD2 (6 bases). The germline CDR1 and CDR2 sequences are SGHNT and YYREEE (reference sequence). The CDR3 runs 14 residues. The CDR3 here is CAIHGRPGANVLTF. The DNA of the CDR3 is TGTGCTATCCATGGGAGGCCTGGGGCCAACGTCCTGACTTTC.

J is TRBJ1-6 and V is TRBV19; 10 positions match TRBD1. The CDR3 sequence is 18 residues long. V lost 3 bases and J lost 7; bases outside the gene matches: 12. Germline V gene sequence: CDR1 LNHDA, CDR2 SQIVND (reference sequence). CDR3 bases: TGTGCCAGTAGTATGAGGGGACAGGGGCAAGTGCTGAATTCACCCCTCCACTTT. It encodes CASSMRGQGQVLNSPLHF.

The V and J genes are TRBV29-1 and TRBJ1-5, with 7 bases fitting TRBD1. The germline V gene has CDR1 SQVTM and CDR2 ANQGSEA. The junction had 4 bases not matched to a gene; V was cut back by 5 bases and J by 0 bases. The CDR3 spans 14 residues. CDR3: CSVQTGSSNQPQHF. CDR3 sequence (DNA): TGCAGCGTTCAGACAGGGTCTAGCAATCAGCCCCAGCATTTT.

The chain uses TRBV30 and TRBJ1-4; unclear D gene. Germline CDR1 is GTSNPN and CDR2 is SVGIG (reference sequence). V shed 3 bases and J shed 8 bases, with 10 bases lying between them. This CDR3 spans 12 amino acids. The CDR3 is CAWSTRKEKLFF. The CDR3 bases are TGTGCCTGGAGCACTCGAAAAGAAAAACTGTTTTTT.

J is TRBJ2-7 and V is TRBV28; unclear D gene. The CDR3 is 14 residues long. Trimming removed 3 bases from V and 6 bases from J, with 15 bases in between. Germline CDR1 is MDHEN and CDR2 is SYDVKM. The CDR3: CASSLSGSSGEQYF. The CDR3 region has the DNA TGTGCCAGCAGTTTGTCTGGTAGCTCGGGCGAGCAGTACTTC.

The chain recombines TRBV5-1 with TRBJ2-1; TRBD2 aligns across 9 bases. Germline V CDR1 and CDR2: SGHRS, YFSETQ. The CDR3 loop spans 17 amino acids. J was trimmed by 8 bases and V by 0 bases; bases with no gene match: 12. The CDR3 region is CASSLGSAGGPSDEQFF. In DNA, the CDR3 is TGCGCCAGCAGCTTGGGTTCGGCGGGAGGGCCTAGTGATGAGCAGTTCTTC.

This chain joins TRBV7-9 and TRBJ1-1, with a possible D match to TRBD1 (5 bases). V was shortened by 2 bases and J by 5 bases, with 15 bases between the two germline ends. The CDR3 contains 15 residues. The germline CDR1 and CDR2 sequences are SEHNR and FQNEAQ (reference sequence). The CDR3 DNA is TGTGCCAGCAGCTTATACCCTGGGGGGGGGACTGAAGCTTTCTTT. This codes for CASSLYPGGGTEAFF.

This sequence joins TRBV6-5 and TRBJ2-3; TRBD1 matches 8 bases. This CDR3 contains 16 residues. Germline values: CDR1 MNHEY, CDR2 SVGAGI. Germline trimming cut 0 bases from V and 5 bases from J; bases unmatched to any gene: 7. The CDR3 DNA sequence: TGTGCCAGCAGTTACTCTAGCAGGGGGCGCGTAGATACGCAGTATTTT. Encoded protein: CASSYSSRGRVDTQYF.

The sample holds a few counts of this clone. The J gene is TRBJ1-3, the V gene TRBV9; D remains ambiguous. Germline CDR1 SGDLS, CDR2 YYNGEE. The CDR3 loop spans 15 amino acids. The V and J ends lost 4 bases and 8 bases respectively, with 19 bases between them. CDR3 residues: CASSTQEAAGDTIYF. For the CDR3, the DNA is TGTGCCAGCAGCACCCAAGAGGCGGCCGGGGACACCATATATTTT.

This CDR3 reads CASSPGQPQETQYF. The CDR3 region has the DNA TGTGCCAGCAGCCCGGGACAGCCTCAAGAGACCCAGTACTTC. This chain connects TRBV11-2 to TRBJ2-5; 7 nucleotides line up with TRBD1. The CDR3 totals 14 residues. J gave up 2 bases and V 5 bases, and 5 bases lay outside the gene matches. Per germline, CDR1 SGHAT and CDR2 FQNNGV.

This chain connects TRBV30 to TRBJ2-7; 8 nucleotides align to TRBD1. This CDR3 contains 14 residues. V lost 4 bases to trimming and J lost 3 bases; unmatched junction nucleotides: 8. Germline CDR1 and CDR2: GTSNPN and SVGIG (reference sequence). Here the CDR3 DNA reads TGTGCCTGGAACCGACAGGGGATTAACTACGAGCAGTACTTC. Its translation is CAWNRQGINYEQYF.

The chain has TRBV19 and TRBJ2-4; 11 bases line up with TRBD2. V shed 0 bases, J shed 1 base, and the junction held 8 bases outside the gene matches. The CDR3 spans 19 residues. Germline V gene data show CDR1 as LNHDA and CDR2 as SQIVND (reference sequence). The CDR3 sequence is CASSIDSGRAFDAKNIQYF. For the CDR3, the DNA is TGTGCCAGTAGTATAGATAGCGGGAGGGCCTTTGATGCCAAAAACATTCAGTACTTC.

The chain recombines TRBV18 with TRBJ2-2; D perhaps matches TRBD2 (6 bases). The CDR3 is made up of 15 amino acids. Trimming took off 1 base at V and 0 bases at J, with 6 bases between the two ends. Germline V gene lookup returns CDR1 KGHSH and CDR2 LQKENI. CDR3 in amino acids: CASSPLAANTGELFF. CDR3 in DNA: TGTGCCAGCTCACCACTAGCGGCGAACACCGGGGAGCTGTTTTTT. Variable domain in full (rest from reference TRBV18 and TRBJ2-2): NAGVMQNPRHLVRRRGQEARLRCSPMKGHSHVYWYRQLPEEGLKFMVYLQKENIIDESGMPKERFSAEFPKEGPSILRIQQVVRGDSAAYFCASSPLAANTGELFFGEGSRLTVL.

The chain combines TRBV7-9 with TRBJ2-1; 10 bases line up with TRBD1. This CDR3 is built from 18 residues. V shed 5 bases and J 4 bases; nucleotides not matched to a gene: 14. Germline-derived CDR1 and CDR2 are SEHNR and FQNEAQ (reference sequence). The CDR3: CASSPPVRGQGPYNEQFF. The CDR3 nucleotides are TGTGCCAGCAGCCCCCCCGTGCGGGGACAGGGGCCTTACAATGAGCAGTTCTTC.

The chain has TRBV6-5 and TRBJ2-3; no clear D gene. Per the germline V gene, CDR1 is MNHEY and CDR2 is SVGAGI. The CDR3 runs to 11 residues. The V gene lost 6 bases and the J gene lost 2 bases, with 3 bases spanning the gap. This CDR3 is CASRHTDTQYF. The CDR3 region has the DNA TGTGCCAGCAGACACACAGATACGCAGTATTTT.